The rows below give T cell receptor beta chains drawn from one sample of a study of shared clonotypes between healthy human individuals. Some clones are missing from TCRdb's copy, which holds only in-frame ones; the method was immunoSEQ multiplex PCR. The profile covers about 2 million clones, with 95% appearing a single time and more than 0.1% taken by the ten largest. The sequencing sample was made of naive CD4+ T cells sorted from blood. Receptors originate from a man in his late teens or twenties in good health. CDR3s include the opening cysteine and the closing phenylalanine or tryptophan. A D gene is named only where the DNA matches it firmly. The size entry is marked missing in some rows and otherwise reads once, few, many or a size class.

>TRBV4-1|NA|TRBJ2-1|NA
CASSQASGWGQFF
TGCGCCAGCAGCCAAGCTTCCGGATGGGGGCAGTTCTTC
>TRBV11-2|NA|TRBJ1-2|NA
CASSLDGGHYGYTF
TGTGCCAGCAGCTTAGACGGGGGACACTATGGCTACACCTTC
>TRBV28|NA|TRBJ2-7|NA
CASSKGTGEQYF
TGTGCCAGCAGTAAAGGGACGGGTGAGCAGTACTTC
>TRBV6-5|NA|TRBJ2-7|NA
CASSFKGEQYF
TGTGCCAGCAGTTTCAAGGGCGAGCAGTACTTC
>TRBV7-2|NA|TRBJ1-2|NA
CASSLQLTPYGYTF
TGTGCCAGCAGCTTACAACTTACACCCTATGGCTACACCTTC
>TRBV30|NA|TRBJ1-5|NA
CAWSVQGDQPQHF
TGTGCCTGGAGTGTACAGGGTGATCAGCCCCAGCATTTT
>TRBV5-1|NA|TRBJ1-3|NA
CASSLSQGDGNTIYF
TGCGCCAGCAGCTTGTCGCAGGGTGATGGAAACACCATATATTTT
>TRBV4-1|NA|TRBJ1-4|TRBD1
CASSRGQGASNEKLFF
TGCGCCAGCAGCCGCGGGCAGGGGGCTTCTAATGAAAAACTGTTTTTT
>TRBV14|NA|TRBJ1-2|NA
CASSASLGGRDYGYTF
TGTGCCAGCAGCGCTAGTCTAGGGGGAAGGGACTATGGCTACACCTTC
>TRBV30|NA|TRBJ2-5|TRBD1
CAWTGHRGNQETQYF
TGTGCCTGGACAGGTCACAGGGGGAACCAAGAGACCCAGTACTTC
>TRBV19|NA|TRBJ1-2|TRBD1
CASSTGQGTIGYTF
TGTGCCAGTAGTACGGGACAGGGGACCATCGGCTACACCTTC
>TRBV27|NA|TRBJ1-6|NA
CASSAILGDYNSPLHF
TGTGCCAGCAGTGCTATTCTCGGGGACTATAATTCACCCCTCCACTTT
>TRBV19|NA|TRBJ1-1|NA
CASSIPENTEAFF
TGTGCCAGTAGTATTCCGGAAAACACTGAAGCTTTCTTT
>TRBV6-5|NA|TRBJ2-2|NA
CASSSVTGELFF
TGTGCCAGCAGTTCTGTCACCGGGGAGCTGTTTTTT
>TRBV7-8|once|TRBJ2-7|NA
CASSLGGGYEQYF
TGTGCCAGCAGCTTAGGTGGGGGCTACGAGCAGTACTTC
>TRBV29-1|NA|TRBJ2-1|NA
CSMSGGNTNEQFF
TGCAGCATGTCAGGGGGGAACACCAATGAGCAGTTCTTC
>TRBV18|NA|TRBJ2-7|NA
CASSPTSTYEQYF
TGTGCCAGCTCACCGACTAGTACCTACGAGCAGTACTTC
>TRBV5-4|NA|TRBJ2-2|NA
CASSLAGSTGELFF
TGTGCCAGCAGCTTGGCGGGGTCCACCGGGGAGCTGTTTTTT
>TRBV11-2|NA|TRBJ1-1|NA
CASSLAEVRRAFF
TGTGCCAGCAGCTTAGCAGAGGTACGTAGGGCTTTCTTT
>TRBV6-5|once|TRBJ2-5|NA
CASSPTFTNEETQYF
TGTGCCAGCAGTCCAACATTTACTAACGAAGAGACCCAGTACTTC
>TRBV28|NA|TRBJ2-7|TRBD2
CATGSGRTPYEQYF
TGTGCCACTGGGAGCGGGAGGACCCCCTACGAGCAGTACTTC
>TRBV19|NA|TRBJ1-1|NA
CASTPIGQVLAFF
TGTGCCAGTACCCCAATTGGGCAGGTCTTAGCTTTCTTT
>TRBV5-6|NA|TRBJ1-1|NA
CASSSGLKAFF
TGTGCCAGCAGCTCTGGACTGAAGGCTTTCTTT
>TRBV6-1|NA|TRBJ1-4|NA
CASSVRTEYEKLFF
TGTGCCAGCAGTGTGCGGACGGAGTATGAAAAACTGTTTTTT
>TRBV5-6|NA|TRBJ2-7|NA
CASSFGRTYEQYF
TGTGCCAGCAGCTTTGGCAGGACCTACGAGCAGTACTTC